This T cell receptor beta chain was retrieved from a study of cytomegalovirus exposure and HLA in healthy donors. The overall study: Some 200 million T cells yielded around 120 million unique TCR beta sequences in earlier analysis.

Study-wide points: Reportedly, HLA-A and HLA-B alleles of most subjects were accurately predicted from TCR beta.

60 Vbeta and 13 Jbeta primers were used in PCR. The repertoire was sequenced with immunoSEQ multiplex PCR; TCRdb's copy has only in-frame clones and lacks some. Its table lists just over 50,000 clones. The CDR3 covers 12 residues. V lost 2 bases to trimming and J lost 5 bases, with 7 bases between them. Germline-derived CDR1 and CDR2 are MNHEY and SVGAGI. As for this clone: Its antigen is not identified.

The sequenced material came from PBMCs. V gene TRBV6-5 combines with J gene TRBJ2-7, with D maybe TRBD1 (5 bases). The clonotype originates from a woman aged 60 to 75 in good health and CMV-seropositive. The CDR3, as DNA: TGTGCCAGCAGTTACGGGGCCCACGAGCAGTACTTC. As protein: CASSYGAHEQYF.